This T cell receptor beta chain was profiled in a study of OX40 agonist ivuxolimab in advanced cancers. The repertoire was sequenced with immunoSEQ multiplex PCR; TCRdb's copy has only in-frame clones and lacks some. The table lists 30,000 to 45,000 clones, roughly four fifths of them singletons, with around 1.9% in the top ten. The CDR3 sequence is 15 residues long. Germline CDR1 LNHDA, CDR2 SQIVND (reference sequence). Trimming pared 3 bases from V and 0 bases from J, leaving 9 bases between. Sequencing used CD4+ or CD8+ T cells sorted from blood, obtained in a trial of the OX40 agonist ivuxolimab. This receptor was identified in an adult with an advanced solid tumor such as melanoma, head and neck, liver or kidney cancer. The V call is TRBV19, the J call TRBJ1-5; D uncertain. CDR3 amino acids: CASSIKTNSNQPQHF. CDR3 nucleotides: TGTGCCAGTAGTATTAAAACAAATAGCAATCAGCCCCAGCATTTT.